The rows below give T cell receptor beta chains drawn from one sample of a study of STAT5B mutations in CD4+ large granular lymphocyte leukemia. The assay was immunoSEQ multiplex PCR, and TCRdb's table has in-frame clones only and misses some. Of nearly 35,000 clones in the sample, around 76% are singletons; the top ten hold around 2.1%. The sequenced sample consisted of CD4+ T cells from blood buffy coats. The receptor source for this set is a human donor in good health. CDR3s include the opening cysteine and the closing phenylalanine or tryptophan. The D gene is left open where the match is weak. Clone size is not always given. Where it is, it says once, few, many or a class for expanded clones.

clone_size | j_call | d_call | cdr3_length | v_call | cdr3_nt | cdr3_aa
- | TRBJ1-2 | TRBD1 | 16 | TRBV18 | TGTGCCAGCTCACCAAGAGGGACAGCCGGGGACTATGGCTACACCTTC | CASSPRGTAGDYGYTF
- | TRBJ1-1 | TRBD1 | 14 | TRBV6-5 | TGTGCCAGCAGTTCAGGGGGATCAGAAACTGAAGCTTTCTTT | CASSSGGSETEAFF
- | TRBJ1-1 | - | 17 | TRBV5-6 | TGTGCCAGCAGCTTGCTCGGCATGGACAGTTTGAACACTGAAGCTTTCTTT | CASSLLGMDSLNTEAFF
- | TRBJ2-5 | - | 11 | TRBV29-1 | TGCAGCGTTGGTGACTTGTCGACCCAGTACTTC | CSVGDLSTQYF
- | TRBJ2-1 | TRBD2 | 15 | TRBV29-1 | TGCAGCGTTGCTTTCGGAGCGGGAGGCTACAATGAGCAGTTCTTC | CSVAFGAGGYNEQFF
- | TRBJ2-3 | TRBD2 | 15 | TRBV5-4 | TGTGCCAGCAGCTTGGGGGGACTAGCGGTAGATACGCAGTATTTT | CASSLGGLAVDTQYF
- | TRBJ2-7 | - | 13 | TRBV7-2 | TGTGCCAGCAGCCTAACAGGGAACTACGAGCAGTACTTC | CASSLTGNYEQYF
few | TRBJ1-2 | - | 15 | TRBV5-5 | TGTGCCAGCAGCGGGGAAGAGGCAGGCGACTATGGCTACACCTTC | CASSGEEAGDYGYTF
- | TRBJ2-3 | - | 16 | TRBV5-5 | TGTGCCAGCAGCCCTTGGGCAGACGGGAGCACAGATACGCAGTATTTT | CASSPWADGSTDTQYF
few | TRBJ1-5 | - | 16 | TRBV2 | TGTGCCAGCCTGAGTTTGGACGCTGGGAGCAATCAGCCCCAGCATTTT | CASLSLDAGSNQPQHF
few | TRBJ2-2 | - | 13 | TRBV30 | TGTGCCTGGAGCGAGGGGCTGGCCGGGGAGCTGTTTTTT | CAWSEGLAGELFF
few | TRBJ1-5 | - | 12 | TRBV27 | TGTGCCAGCACGACAGGACAACAGCCCCAGCATTTT | CASTTGQQPQHF
- | TRBJ1-2 | - | 16 | TRBV5-4 | TGTGCCAGCAGCGATCCAGGGGAGGGCGCTAACTATGGCTACACCTTC | CASSDPGEGANYGYTF
- | TRBJ2-7 | - | 17 | TRBV9 | TGTGCCAGCAGCCCCAACAAGGACGAAGCCCCCCCCTACGAGCAGTACTTC | CASSPNKDEAPPYEQYF
- | TRBJ2-3 | - | 13 | TRBV7-2 | TGTGCCAGCAGCTTAGTAAGCACAGATACGCAGTATTTT | CASSLVSTDTQYF
- | TRBJ1-4 | - | 14 | TRBV5-1 | TGCGCCAGCAGTCCCGAGGGAACTAATGAAAAACTGTTTTTT | CASSPEGTNEKLFF
- | TRBJ1-1 | - | 15 | TRBV18 | TGTGCCAGCTCACGATCGCGGGAGGTGAACACTGAAGCTTTCTTT | CASSRSREVNTEAFF
- | TRBJ2-2 | TRBD1 | 15 | TRBV25-1 | TGTGCCAGCAGCCACGGGACAGGGGACGCCGGGGAGCTGTTTTTT | CASSHGTGDAGELFF
few | TRBJ2-7 | - | 15 | TRBV2 | TGTGCCAGCAGTGAACAGGGGATTGGACCCTACGAGCAGTACTTC | CASSEQGIGPYEQYF
- | TRBJ1-4 | - | 14 | TRBV6-6 | TGTGCCAGCACCAGACAGGCCGGGAGGGAAAAACTGTTTTTT | CASTRQAGREKLFF
- | TRBJ1-3 | TRBD1 | 16 | TRBV7-6 | TGTGCCAGCAGCTTAGGGGACAGACACTCTGGAAACACCATATATTTT | CASSLGDRHSGNTIYF
- | TRBJ2-1 | TRBD2 | 17 | TRBV7-9 | TGTGCCAGCAGCCACGGACTAGCGGGAGGCACCTACAATGAGCAGTTCTTC | CASSHGLAGGTYNEQFF